This TCR beta chain was documented in a study of spatial heterogeneity in lung cancer. Stated time point: sample taken at primary tumor resection. Patients with untreated early-stage non-small cell lung cancer, numbering some 72, were the donors. TCRdb fed the 5' RACE reads into MiXCR, producing one record per CDR3 protein. Among about 9,600 distinct CDR3 sequences listed, about 12% were seen once. This clonotype was counted many times. Its antigen is undetermined. A library made for alpha chains picked up this beta chain off target, so its size means little. The germline V gene has CDR1 MNHEY and CDR2 SMNVEV (reference sequence). Trimming left V 6 bases short and J 8 bases short, with 10 bases between. CDR3 length: 11 amino acids. Broader study findings: Mutation tallies in tumors tracked expanded intratumoral alpha and beta TCR counts.

This receptor was taken from a male donor with early-stage non-small cell lung cancer. The source material was lung tumor tissue, sampled at surgery. The V call is TRBV27, the J call TRBJ1-2; D is ambiguous. The CDR3 sequence: CASRFGSGYTF. CDR3 sequence (DNA): TGTGCCAGCAGATTCGGCAGCGGCTACACCTTC.